This T cell receptor (beta chain) was recovered during a study of OX40 agonist ivuxolimab in advanced cancers. Study outcomes and limitations: Partial responders at 0.1-3.0 mg/kg showed near-lowest clonal expansion.

Measured with immunoSEQ multiplex PCR; TCRdb has only the in-frame clones, and not every one. Of some 11,000 clones in the sample, 80% are singletons; the top ten hold more than 12%. As regards this clone: Its antigen is unknown.

The CDR3 sequence is 14 residues long. Germline V lookup: CDR1 SGHTA, CDR2 FQGNSA. Trimming removed 1 base at V and 8 bases at J, with 14 bases between. The gene calls are TRBV7-2 and TRBJ1-1; D unresolved. The material was CD4+ or CD8+ T cells sorted from blood, obtained in a trial of the OX40 agonist ivuxolimab. The receptor comes from an adult with an advanced solid tumor such as melanoma, head and neck, liver or kidney cancer. The CDR3 sequence: CASSLGTVQVEAFF. DNA of the CDR3: TGTGCCAGCAGCTTAGGGACGGTCCAGGTGGAAGCTTTCTTT. Full variable domain (missing parts from reference TRBV7-2 and TRBJ1-1): GAGVSQSPSNKVTEKGKDVELRCDPISGHTALYWYRQSLGQGLEFLIYFQGNSAPDKSGLPSDRFSAERTGGSVSTLTIQRTQQEDSAVYLCASSLGTVQVEAFFGQGTRLTVV.